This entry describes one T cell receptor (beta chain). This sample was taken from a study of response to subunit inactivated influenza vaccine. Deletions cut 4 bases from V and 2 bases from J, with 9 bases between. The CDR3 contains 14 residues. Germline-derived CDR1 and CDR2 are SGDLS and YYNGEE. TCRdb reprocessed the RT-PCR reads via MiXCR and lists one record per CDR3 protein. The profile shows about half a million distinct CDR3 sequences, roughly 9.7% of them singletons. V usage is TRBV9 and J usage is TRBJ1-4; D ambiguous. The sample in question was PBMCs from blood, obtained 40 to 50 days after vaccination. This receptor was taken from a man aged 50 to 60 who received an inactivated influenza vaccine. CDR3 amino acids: CASSLLGTNEKLFF. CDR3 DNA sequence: TGTGCCAGCAGCCTCTTAGGGACTAATGAAAAACTGTTTTTT.